The 30 T cell receptor beta chains in this list originate from one sample, sequenced in a study of identical twins. TCRdb reanalysed the 5' RACE reads using MiXCR and keeps one entry per CDR3 protein. The table shows hundreds of thousands of distinct CDR3 sequences, with approximately 6% occurring only once. Sequencing used naive T cells sorted from blood. These receptors came from a man younger than 35 in good health.

This clonotype was counted at least ten times. The V and J genes are TRBV29-1 and TRBJ2-7; TRBD1 matches 8 bases. The germline gives CDR1 SQVTM, CDR2 ANQGSEA. The CDR3 extends over 12 amino acids. V dropped 5 bases and J dropped 8; count of bases not matched to a gene: 8. The CDR3 reads CSVMATGAKQYV. DNA for the CDR3: TGCAGCGTTATGGCGACAGGGGCTAAGCAGTACGTC.

This clonotype was picked up a small number of times. The chain recombines TRBV27 with TRBJ2-1; 7 bases fit TRBD2. The CDR3 runs to 16 residues. Germline loops: CDR1 MNHEY, CDR2 SMNVEV (reference sequence). V shed 6 bases, J shed 4 bases, and the junction held 12 bases outside the gene matches. The DNA for the CDR3 is TGTGCCAGCAGAACCTCTAGCGGACTTCCGTACAATGAGCAGTTCTTC. It yields the protein CASRTSSGLPYNEQFF.

In this sample, this clonotype turned up a few times. This chain joins TRBV2 and TRBJ2-1; the D gene is possibly TRBD2 (6 bases). This CDR3 is built from 12 residues. Per germline, CDR1 SNHLY and CDR2 FYNNEI. V was pared by 3 bases and J by 9 bases, with 9 bases between. The CDR3 here is CASSENGGEQFF. CDR3 DNA: TGTGCCAGCAGTGAGAACGGGGGTGAGCAGTTCTTC.

With regard to this clonotype: A read error may be the cause here, since a much bigger clone is one base away. The conserved closing phenylalanine or tryptophan is absent in this CDR3, likely reflecting a read error. V usage is TRBV12-3 or TRBV12-4 and J usage is TRBJ2-3; the match to TRBD2 covers 13 bases. CDR3 length: 15 residues. Unmatched junction bases numbered 8, after V lost 6 bases and J lost 8 bases. CDR3 sequence (DNA): TGTGCCAGCAGCTATGGGACTAGCGGGATGGGTACGCAGTATTGT. Translated, it gives CASSYGTSGMGTQYC.

This clonotype was counted only a few times. The CDR3 sequence: CASSLADAGYGYTF. In nucleotides, the CDR3 is TGTGCCAGCAGTTTAGCGGACGCCGGCTATGGCTACACCTTC. The V and J genes are TRBV12-3 or TRBV12-4 and TRBJ1-2; D unclear. The V and J ends lost 0 bases and 4 bases respectively, with 9 bases between them. The CDR3 has 14 residues.

J is TRBJ2-1 and V is TRBV28, with 8 bases identical to TRBD1. Germline V lookup: CDR1 MDHEN, CDR2 SYDVKM. V lost 7 bases and J lost 6; bases outside the gene matches: 8. The CDR3 is 14 amino acids. The CDR3 protein is CASITQGATNEQFF. The CDR3 DNA reads TGTGCCAGCATCACCCAGGGGGCCACCAATGAGCAGTTCTTC.

In this sample, this clonotype turned up a few times. Written as DNA, the CDR3 is TGTGCCAGCAGCCAAGGATGGACCCAGGAAAAACTGTTTTTT. This sequence encodes CASSQGWTQEKLFF. The chain has TRBV3-1 and TRBJ1-4; D is unclear. This CDR3 region has 14 residues. V was trimmed by 1 base and J by 8 bases, leaving 11 bases between them. Looked up from germline, CDR1 is LGHDT and CDR2 is YNNKEL (reference sequence).

This clonotype has only a few counts. The rearrangement joins TRBV29-1 to TRBJ2-4; D is uncertain. In germline, CDR1 is SQVTM, CDR2 ANQGSEA. This CDR3 comprises 15 residues. V lost 3 bases and J 0 bases, leaving 12 bases between the germline ends. The CDR3 protein is CSVDWPGIAKNIQYF. CDR3 DNA: TGCAGCGTTGATTGGCCTGGGATAGCCAAAAACATTCAGTACTTC.

This clonotype was observed many times. The genes are TRBV20-1 and TRBJ2-1; D gene uncertain. The germline CDR1 and CDR2 sequences are DFQATT and SNEGSKA (reference sequence). The CDR3 runs 17 residues. V was trimmed by 4 bases and J by 7 bases, leaving 26 bases between them. This CDR3 is CSATETPPRAVGNEQFF. CDR3 DNA sequence: TGCAGTGCTACCGAGACCCCACCCAGAGCCGTGGGGAATGAGCAGTTCTTC.

The V call is TRBV30, the J call TRBJ2-7, with 10 positions matching TRBD1. J lost 5 bases, V lost 2 bases, and 6 bases had no gene match. The CDR3 loop spans 14 amino acids. CDR1 and CDR2 from the germline V gene are GTSNPN and SVGIG (reference sequence). CDR3 sequence: CAWSQGQGFHEQYF. CDR3 sequence (DNA): TGTGCCTGGAGTCAGGGACAGGGGTTCCACGAGCAGTACTTC. Supplemented by reference TRBV30 and TRBJ2-7, the full variable domain reads SQTIHQWPATLVQPVGSPLSLECTVEGTSNPNLYWYRQAAGRGLQLLFYSVGIGQISSEVPQNLSASRPQDRQFILSSKKLLLSDSGFYLCAWSQGQGFHEQYFGPGTRLTVT.

The V gene is TRBV7-2, the J gene TRBJ2-7, with 10 bases fitting TRBD2. CDR1 is SGHTA and CDR2 is FQGNSA in the germline V gene. J was trimmed by 4 bases and V by 6 bases; bases with no gene match: 12. The CDR3 loop spans 16 amino acids. CDR3 in amino acids: CASSSPTGTSAYEQYF. The CDR3 DNA reads TGTGCCAGCAGTTCACCCACCGGGACTAGCGCTTACGAGCAGTACTTC.

This clonotype was detected many times. This chain uses TRBV12-3 or TRBV12-4 with TRBJ2-7; TRBD2 matches at 12 bases. The CDR3 is made up of 15 amino acids. V shed 5 bases and J 4 bases; nucleotides not matched to a gene: 6. CDR3 DNA: TGTGCCAGCAGTCCTCCTAGCGGGAGGGCATACGAGCAGTACTTC. Protein: CASSPPSGRAYEQYF.

This clonotype was seen more than once but under ten times. The CDR3 loop is CASSLVRDPNSPLHF. The CDR3 DNA sequence: TGTGCCAGCAGCTTGGTCCGGGACCCAAATTCACCCCTCCACTTT. The rearrangement links TRBV5-6 to TRBJ1-6; a possible D gene is TRBD1 (5 bases). Trimming removed 0 bases at V and 7 bases at J, with 11 bases between. Germline V gene lookup returns CDR1 SGHDT and CDR2 YYEEEE. The CDR3 extends over 15 amino acids.

In its sample, this clonotype was seen a few times. V and J are TRBV5-6 and TRBJ2-7, with TRBD2 matching over 8 bases. Germline V gene sequence: CDR1 SGHDT, CDR2 YYEEEE. The CDR3 is 16 residues long. Germline trimming cut 3 bases from V and 0 bases from J; bases unmatched to any gene: 8. This CDR3 is CASSSVGAGVSYEQYF. CDR3 coding DNA: TGTGCCAGCAGCTCCGTTGGAGCGGGAGTCTCCTACGAGCAGTACTTC. The whole variable domain, filled in from reference TRBV5-6 and TRBJ2-7, reads DAGVTQSPTHLIKTRGQQVTLRCSPKSGHDTVSWYQQALGQGPQFIFQYYEEEERQRGNFPDRFSGHQFPNYSSELNVNALLLGDSALYLCASSSVGAGVSYEQYFGPGTRLTVT.

Comment on this clonotype: A read error may account for a junction end that differs from germline. This chain links TRBV20-1 with TRBJ1-1; 7 nucleotides line up with TRBD1. The CDR3 consists of 15 residues. Per germline, CDR1 DFQATT and CDR2 SNEGSKA (reference sequence). The CDR3 DNA is TGCAGTCCTAGATACACCGGGACAGTGAACACTGAAGCTTTCTTT. It translates to CSPRYTGTVNTEAFF.

This clonotype was picked up many times. The gene calls are TRBV5-1 and TRBJ2-5; D call uncertain. This CDR3 is built from 16 residues. Germline CDR1 reads SGHRS; CDR2 reads YFSETQ. Trimming removed 0 bases at V and 4 bases at J, with 16 bases between. CDR3 coding DNA: TGCGCCAGCAGCTTGGTTCCCGGCCGAAAGGGAGAGACCCAGTACTTC. Translation: CASSLVPGRKGETQYF. The full variable domain, its missing parts supplied by reference TRBV5-1 and TRBJ2-5, is KAGVTQTPRYLIKTRGQQVTLSCSPISGHRSVSWYQQTPGQGLQFLFEYFSETQRNKGNFPGRFSGRQFSNSRSEMNVSTLELGDSALYLCASSLVPGRKGETQYFGPGTRLLVL.

This clonotype was detected many times. This chain connects TRBV11-2 to TRBJ2-3; D might be TRBD2 (6 bases). V lost 4 bases and J 4 bases, leaving 18 bases between the germline ends. Germline loops: CDR1 SGHAT, CDR2 FQNNGV. The CDR3 consists of 16 residues. CDR3 sequence reads: CASSSRWRESADTQYF. The CDR3 nucleotides read TGTGCCAGCAGCTCACGTTGGAGGGAGAGCGCAGATACGCAGTATTTT.

This clonotype showed up many times. The chain uses TRBV29-1 and TRBJ2-1; D is ambiguous. The germline V and J ends were trimmed by 4 bases and 0 bases, with 16 bases remaining between them. CDR1 is SQVTM, CDR2 ANQGSEA, per germline. There are 16 residues in the CDR3. The CDR3 DNA is TGCAGCGTTGTGAGGATCGGTCGGAGCTCCTACAATGAGCAGTTCTTC. This codes for CSVVRIGRSSYNEQFF.

The chain combines TRBV4-3 with TRBJ2-5; TRBD2 is a possible D gene (5 bases). CDR3 length: 15 amino acids. V was cut by 4 bases and J by 4 bases, with 16 bases left in between. The V gene's germline CDR1 is LGHNA and CDR2 YSLEER. As DNA, the CDR3 is TGCGCCAGCAGCCCTCTCGGAGGCACGACAGAGACCCAGTACTTC. Its protein is CASSPLGGTTETQYF.

This clonotype occurred many times. The rearrangement links TRBV30 to TRBJ2-3; maybe TRBD2 (5 bases). V shed 1 base and J shed 4 bases, with 15 bases lying between them. The CDR3 contains 15 residues. CDR1 is GTSNPN, CDR2 SVGIG, per germline (reference sequence). The CDR3 loop reads CAWSASFGVADTQYF. The CDR3 nucleotides read TGTGCCTGGAGTGCGTCCTTCGGGGTGGCAGATACGCAGTATTTT.

This clonotype was seen at least ten times. The V and J genes are TRBV29-1 and TRBJ2-2; D gene unclear. This CDR3 is 14 amino acids long. V was shortened by 6 bases and J by 4 bases, with 15 bases between the two germline ends. CDR1 and CDR2 from the germline V gene are SQVTM and ANQGSEA. CDR3: CSVGYSRTTGELFF. DNA of the CDR3: TGCAGCGTAGGATACTCACGCACCACCGGGGAGCTGTTTTTT.

This clonotype was detected many times. The J gene is TRBJ1-6, the V gene TRBV10-3, with D unclear. The CDR3 consists of 12 residues. CDR1 ENHRY and CDR2 SYGVKD come from the germline V gene. The V end lost 10 bases, the J end lost 6 bases, and 10 bases lay between the germline ends. The CDR3 DNA reads TGTGCCAACGCGGCGCCTAATTCACCCCTCCACTTT. Amino acids: CANAAPNSPLHF.

This clonotype was counted a few times. The chain recombines TRBV5-1 with TRBJ2-3, with 7 bases identical to TRBD2. Trimming at V came to 7 bases and at J to 0 bases, leaving 11 bases not matched to a gene. CDR3 length: 16 residues. Germline CDR1 reads SGHRS; CDR2 reads YFSETQ. CDR3 sequence (DNA): TGCGCCAGCCGACCCACAGCGGGACCTAGCACAGATACGCAGTATTTT. Translating it yields CASRPTAGPSTDTQYF.

J is TRBJ1-5 and V is TRBV2, with 9 bases matching TRBD1. In germline, CDR1 is SNHLY, CDR2 FYNNEI. This CDR3 is 15 amino acids long. V gave up 8 bases and J gave up 4 bases; unmatched junction bases: 9. The chain's CDR3 is CASGGPDRGNQPQHF. CDR3 nucleotides: TGTGCCAGCGGAGGTCCGGACAGGGGTAATCAGCCCCAGCATTTT.

This clonotype has a handful of counts. The V call is TRBV5-1, the J call TRBJ1-1; the match to TRBD1 covers 7 bases. The CDR3 is 14 amino acids. Germline CDR1 is SGHRS and CDR2 is YFSETQ. J gave up 2 bases and V 2 bases, and 3 bases lay outside the gene matches. CDR3 nucleotides: TGCGCCAGCAGCTTCGCAGGGGGAAACACTGAAGCTTTCTTT. Translating it yields CASSFAGGNTEAFF.

In this sample, this clonotype turned up many times. This chain connects TRBV14 to TRBJ1-2; no clear D gene. The CDR3 is made up of 11 amino acids. From germline, CDR1 is SGHDN and CDR2 FVKESK. With 1 base removed from V and 6 bases from J, the gap between germline ends came to 3 bases. In DNA form, the CDR3 reads TGTGCCAGCAGCCAAGGAAATGGCTACACCTTC. Translating gives CASSQGNGYTF.

This clonotype has at least ten counts. The J gene is TRBJ1-1, the V gene TRBV29-1, with TRBD1 as a possible D gene (5 bases). V shed 7 bases and J shed 5 bases, with 14 bases lying between them. The CDR3 is 12 amino acids. CDR1 and CDR2 (germline): SQVTM, ANQGSEA. The CDR3 coding sequence is TGCAGCGCCGATGGGGCCGGAACTGAAGCTTTCTTT. The encoded protein is CSADGAGTEAFF.

This clonotype was detected many times. V gene TRBV19 combines with J gene TRBJ1-2, with 10 positions matching TRBD1. The CDR3 is made up of 14 amino acids. The J segment lost 5 bases and the V segment lost 8 bases, leaving 8 bases of the junction unmatched. Germline V lookup: CDR1 LNHDA, CDR2 SQIVND (reference sequence). CDR3: CASGDRGRRYGYTF. CDR3 bases: TGTGCCAGTGGAGACAGGGGGCGCCGGTATGGCTACACCTTC.

This clonotype was detected a few times. The chain uses TRBV3-1 and TRBJ1-3; D gene ambiguous. The CDR3 contains 16 residues. V gave up 0 bases and J gave up 0 bases, with 9 bases separating them. Germline CDR1 LGHDT, CDR2 YNNKEL (reference sequence). CDR3 nucleotides: TGTGCCAGCAGCCAAGATCATCTCTCCTCTGGAAACACCATATATTTT. As protein: CASSQDHLSSGNTIYF.

This clonotype was detected many times. The chain uses TRBV5-1 and TRBJ2-1, with D perhaps matching TRBD1 (6 bases). The V end lost 1 base, the J end lost 3 bases, and 11 bases lay between the germline ends. The germline gives CDR1 SGHRS, CDR2 YFSETQ. The CDR3 is 15 residues long. As DNA, the CDR3 is TGCGCCAGCAGCTTGAACAGGGAAATCTACAATGAGCAGTTCTTC. Translation gives CASSLNREIYNEQFF. The complete variable domain, with remaining parts taken from reference TRBV5-1 and TRBJ2-1, reads KAGVTQTPRYLIKTRGQQVTLSCSPISGHRSVSWYQQTPGQGLQFLFEYFSETQRNKGNFPGRFSGRQFSNSRSEMNVSTLELGDSALYLCASSLNREIYNEQFFGPGTRLTVL.